The 4 T cell receptor beta chains listed next were all sequenced from one sample in a study of T cells after yellow fever vaccination. TCRdb analysed the 5' RACE reads with MiXCR anew, one entry per CDR3 protein. The sample lists 500,000 to 650,000 distinct CDR3 sequences; approximately 13% were seen once. Sequenced here: PBMCs, sampled on the day of the yellow fever booster vaccination. These TCRs come from a man aged 25 to 45 who received the YFV17D yellow fever vaccine.

V is TRBV12-3 or TRBV12-4 and J is TRBJ1-3; D not resolved. V was shortened by 2 bases and J by 4 bases, with 12 bases between the two germline ends. This CDR3 comprises 15 residues. The CDR3 nucleotides read TGTGCCAGCAGTTTACTGGCTGGTTGGGGAAACACCATATATTTT. Encoded protein: CASSLLAGWGNTIYF.

On this clonotype itself: Being one base from a much bigger clone, this may be a read error. The rearrangement uses TRBV4-3 and TRBJ2-7, with 9 bases identical to TRBD1. The trim removed 5 bases at V and 3 bases at J, leaving 5 bases unmatched. CDR3 size: 14 residues. The germline V gene encodes CDR1 LGHNA and CDR2 YSLEER. The CDR3 here is CASSNGTGIYEQYF. The CDR3 DNA reads as TGCGCCAGCAGCAACGGGACAGGGATCTACGAGCAGTACTTC.

This clonotype was seen only a few times. V usage is TRBV7-9 and J usage is TRBJ2-3; 8 bases line up with TRBD1. The CDR3 is 15 amino acids. CDR1 is SEHNR, CDR2 FQNEAQ, per germline (reference sequence). Trimming removed 6 bases from V and 3 bases from J; junction bases left unmatched: 8. As DNA, the CDR3 is TGTGCCAGCAGTCTCCGGACAGGGTTTACAGATACGCAGTATTTT. Protein: CASSLRTGFTDTQYF.

This chain joins TRBV5-5 and TRBJ1-2, with D perhaps TRBD1 (6 bases). The germline V gene encodes CDR1 SGHKS and CDR2 YYEKEE (reference sequence). V lost 4 bases to trimming and J lost 3 bases, with 13 bases between them. There are 14 residues in the CDR3. The CDR3 nucleotides are TGTGCCAGCAGCCCAGGACAGTCCGACTATGGCTACACCTTC. Amino acid sequence: CASSPGQSDYGYTF.